This TCR beta chain was captured by sequencing in a study of blood T cells in healthy people across ages. CDR1 is DFQATT and CDR2 is SNEGSKA in the germline V gene (reference sequence). With V trimmed by 0 bases and J by 2 bases, 6 bases remained unmatched. The CDR3 covers 15 residues. The authors ran a second PCR of roughly 6 to 12 cycles using a sample-barcoded 5' primer and a J-beta primer mix. TCRdb passed the 5' RACE reads through MiXCR, listing each CDR3 protein once. Of about 780,000 distinct CDR3 sequences listed, about half are singletons. Findings and caveats of the study: Shifts in expanded clonotypes may have been confounded by donor CMV status, which was unknown. Across the age range, TCR beta diversity per million T cells fell in a roughly linear way.

Every sample yielded at least 6 million isolated PBMCs. Per sample, extraction of total RNA gave at least 5 micrograms in every case. A word on this clonotype: No antigen is known for it.

The sequencing input was blood. The sequence was obtained from a man at least 80 years old in good health. V gene TRBV20-1 combines with J gene TRBJ2-5; 7 nucleotides line up with TRBD2. CDR3 region: CSARDPTSAQETQYF. DNA for the CDR3: TGCAGTGCTAGAGATCCCACTAGCGCTCAAGAGACCCAGTACTTC.